The 19 T cell receptor beta chains given below trace back to one sample, sequenced in a study of OX40 agonist ivuxolimab in advanced cancers. Sequenced by immunoSEQ multiplex PCR; TCRdb stores in-frame clones only, minus some. Of 21,000 or so clones listed, under 90% are singletons. The sample was CD4+ or CD8+ T cells sorted from blood, taken in a trial of the OX40 agonist ivuxolimab. Receptors originate from an adult with an advanced solid tumor such as melanoma, head and neck, liver or kidney cancer.

This clone appeared a few times. This rearrangement joins TRBV13 to TRBJ1-2; D may be TRBD1 (5 bases). CDR3 length: 14 amino acids. CDR1 and CDR2 (germline): PRHDT, FYEKMQ (reference sequence). V was shortened by 5 bases and J by 2 bases, with 12 bases between the two germline ends. Written as DNA, the CDR3 is TGTGCCAGCAGCGGCGGTTGGGGGAACTATGGCTACACCTTC. Amino acids: CASSGGWGNYGYTF. The complete variable domain, with remaining parts taken from reference TRBV13 and TRBJ1-2, reads AAGVIQSPRHLIKEKRETATLKCYPIPRHDTVYWYQQGPGQDPQFLISFYEKMQSDKGSIPDRFSAQQFSDYHSELNMSSLELGDSALYFCASSGGWGNYGYTFGSGTRLTVV.

This clone has more than one count but fewer than ten. The chain uses TRBV11-2 and TRBJ2-2, with D possibly being TRBD1 or TRBD2 (6 bases each). This CDR3 comprises 15 residues. Trimming removed 2 bases at V and 4 bases at J, with 11 bases between. Germline V gene data show CDR1 as SGHAT and CDR2 as FQNNGV. DNA for the CDR3: TGTGCCAGCAGCTTATTTAGGGGGGCCACCGGGGAGCTGTTTTTT. It is translated as CASSLFRGATGELFF.

The chain has TRBV7-9 and TRBJ2-5, with D unclear. The tail of the sequence fits TRBJ2-7 better, so the J call may be wrong. The CDR3 loop spans 11 amino acids. Germline V gene data show CDR1 as SEHNR and CDR2 as FQNEAQ (reference sequence). CDR3 coding DNA: TGTGCCAGCAGTCATCCGAGCGAGCAGTACTTC. Translation: CASSHPSEQYF.

V and J are TRBV7-9 and TRBJ1-1, with a tentative D call TRBD1 (6 bases). This CDR3 spans 14 amino acids. With 1 base removed from V and 1 base from J, the gap between germline ends came to 7 bases. The germline gives CDR1 SEHNR, CDR2 FQNEAQ (reference sequence). The CDR3 spells CASSLVQGNTEAFF. CDR3 nucleotides: TGTGCCAGCAGCTTAGTACAGGGGAACACTGAAGCTTTCTTT.

The V and J genes are TRBV5-6 and TRBJ2-1; D is uncertain. The CDR3 length is 13 residues. Germline-derived CDR1 and CDR2 are SGHDT and YYEEEE. V was clipped by 7 bases and J by 6 bases, with 14 bases between them. CDR3 DNA sequence: TGTGCCAGCTTCGGACCTGTGAGCAATGAGCAGTTCTTC. It yields the protein CASFGPVSNEQFF.

The chain has TRBV29-1 and TRBJ2-2; no clear D. Trimming left V 6 bases short and J 0 bases short, with 11 bases between. The CDR3 is 14 amino acids. Germline values: CDR1 SQVTM, CDR2 ANQGSEA. DNA of the CDR3: TGCAGCGTGGTCGCAATGGCGAACACCGGGGAGCTGTTTTTT. Encoded protein: CSVVAMANTGELFF.

The chain recombines TRBV5-5 with TRBJ2-7; 10 bases are shared with TRBD2. Germline V lookup: CDR1 SGHKS, CDR2 YYEKEE (reference sequence). V lost 4 bases to trimming and J lost 0 bases; unmatched junction nucleotides: 4. The CDR3 contains 15 residues. In DNA, the CDR3 is TGTGCCAGCAGCCCCCTAGCGGGGGTCTCCTACGAGCAGTACTTC. This gives the protein CASSPLAGVSYEQYF.

The genes are TRBV19 and TRBJ1-1, with no clear D. Germline V gives CDR1 LNHDA, CDR2 SQIVND (reference sequence). The CDR3 totals 14 residues. The ends were cut back, 3 bases at V and 3 bases at J, with 11 bases in the middle. CDR3 DNA sequence: TGTGCCAGTAGTATTGAGACGTGGGACACTGAAGCTTTCTTT. Protein: CASSIETWDTEAFF.

This chain uses TRBV5-1 with TRBJ2-5, with D possibly called TRBD1 or TRBD2 (5 bases each). Germline V lookup: CDR1 SGHRS, CDR2 YFSETQ. The V end lost 1 base, the J end lost 4 bases, and 11 bases lay between the germline ends. CDR3 size: 14 residues. CDR3 nucleotide sequence: TGCGCCAGCAGCTTGTTTAGGGGACGAGAGACCCAGTACTTC. Its protein is CASSLFRGRETQYF.

The DNA for the CDR3 is TGTGCCAGCAGTTATTATCCGGGACAGGGGACCACTGAAGCTTTCTTT. Its translation: CASSYYPGQGTTEAFF. J is TRBJ1-1 and V is TRBV6-5; 10 nucleotides match TRBD1. Germline-derived CDR1 and CDR2 are MNHEY and SVGAGI. V dropped 3 bases and J dropped 4; count of bases not matched to a gene: 8. The CDR3 loop spans 16 amino acids.

This chain connects TRBV6-5 to TRBJ2-3; 14 bases map to TRBD2. With V trimmed by 2 bases and J by 8 bases, 3 bases remained unmatched. Germline CDR1 is MNHEY and CDR2 is SVGAGI. The CDR3 has 15 amino acids. CDR3 in amino acids: CASSYRTSGGPTQYF. CDR3 DNA sequence: TGTGCCAGCAGTTACAGGACTAGCGGGGGGCCTACGCAGTATTTT.

A few counts support this clone. The gene calls are TRBV19 and TRBJ1-5, with a weak D call TRBD1 (5 bases). V lost 6 bases and J 3 bases, leaving 24 bases between the germline ends. The CDR3 consists of 18 residues. The germline V gene has CDR1 LNHDA and CDR2 SQIVND (reference sequence). The CDR3 nucleotides are TGTGCCAGTAGCCGGGACTGGAAGCAGGTTAGACTCAATCAGCCCCAGCATTTT. It specifies CASSRDWKQVRLNQPQHF.

The genes are TRBV19 and TRBJ1-1; D gene ambiguous. The germline gives CDR1 LNHDA, CDR2 SQIVND (reference sequence). This CDR3 contains 15 residues. V lost 6 bases to trimming and J lost 1 base, with 15 bases between them. Here the CDR3 reads CASRIFSTANTEAFF. In DNA, the CDR3 is TGTGCCAGTAGGATTTTCTCGACGGCGAACACTGAAGCTTTCTTT.

The chain couples TRBV9 to TRBJ2-1; D may be TRBD1 (6 bases). The CDR3 runs 15 residues. CDR1 is SGDLS and CDR2 is YYNGEE in the germline V gene. V lost 0 bases and J 0 bases, leaving 7 bases between the germline ends. CDR3 sequence: CASSVATGSYNEQFF. The CDR3 DNA reads as TGTGCCAGCAGCGTAGCGACAGGCTCCTACAATGAGCAGTTCTTC.

This rearrangement joins TRBV19 to TRBJ1-4; no firm D call. Looked up from germline, CDR1 is LNHDA and CDR2 is SQIVND (reference sequence). Trimming removed 2 bases at V and 3 bases at J, with 13 bases between. This CDR3 has 16 residues. For the CDR3, the DNA is TGTGCCAGTAGTATATGGGATGAAACCCCTAATGAAAAACTGTTTTTT. Its protein is CASSIWDETPNEKLFF.

J is TRBJ1-1 and V is TRBV28; the D gene is possibly TRBD1 (5 bases). The V gene lost 0 bases and the J gene lost 6 bases, with 8 bases spanning the gap. The germline CDR1 and CDR2 sequences are MDHEN and SYDVKM. There are 13 residues in the CDR3. For the CDR3, the DNA is TGTGCCAGCAGTTTATGGGCGGGGGCTGAAGCTTTCTTT. Translation gives CASSLWAGAEAFF.

The chain is built from TRBV6-5 and TRBJ1-1; D call uncertain. The CDR3 extends over 13 amino acids. The V and J ends lost 0 bases and 7 bases respectively, with 9 bases between them. The germline V gene encodes CDR1 MNHEY and CDR2 SVGAGI. CDR3 amino acids: CASSYSKRLEAFF. The CDR3 region has the DNA TGTGCCAGCAGTTACTCGAAGAGGCTTGAAGCTTTCTTT.

The rearrangement uses TRBV18 and TRBJ1-5; TRBD1 aligns across 9 bases. CDR1 is KGHSH and CDR2 is LQKENI in the germline V gene. V lost 5 bases to trimming and J lost 3 bases; unmatched junction nucleotides: 8. The CDR3 is 16 amino acids. CDR3 amino acids: CASSSWTGEFNQPQHF. The CDR3 nucleotides read TGTGCCAGCTCATCATGGACAGGGGAATTCAATCAGCCCCAGCATTTT.

This clone was counted once. The chain combines TRBV19 with TRBJ1-1, with 9 bases that match TRBD1. V was pared by 6 bases and J by 1 base, with 3 bases of the junction left unmatched. The CDR3 has 14 amino acids. Per the germline V gene, CDR1 is LNHDA and CDR2 is SQIVND (reference sequence). This CDR3 is CASSMGQGNTEAFF. In DNA, the CDR3 is TGTGCCAGTAGCATGGGACAGGGGAACACTGAAGCTTTCTTT.